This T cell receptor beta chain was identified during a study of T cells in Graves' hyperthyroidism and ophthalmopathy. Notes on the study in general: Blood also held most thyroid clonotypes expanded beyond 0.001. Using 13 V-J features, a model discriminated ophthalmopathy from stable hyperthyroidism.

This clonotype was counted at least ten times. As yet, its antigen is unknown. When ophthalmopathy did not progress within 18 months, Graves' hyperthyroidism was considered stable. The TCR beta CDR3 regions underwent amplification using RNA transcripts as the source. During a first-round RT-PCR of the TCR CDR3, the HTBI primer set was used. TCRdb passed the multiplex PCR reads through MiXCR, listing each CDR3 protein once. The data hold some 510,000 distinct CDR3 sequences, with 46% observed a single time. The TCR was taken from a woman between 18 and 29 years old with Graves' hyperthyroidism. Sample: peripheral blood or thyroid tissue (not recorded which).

The CDR3 is CASSGDVSSGANVLTF. The CDR3 bases are TGTGCCAGCAGTGGAGATGTCAGCTCTGGGGCCAACGTCCTGACTTTC. This chain uses TRBV2 with TRBJ2-6; D ambiguous. CDR3 length: 16 amino acids. Germline V CDR1 and CDR2: SNHLY, FYNNEI. Deletions cut 4 bases from V and 0 bases from J, with 10 bases between.